Below, 10 T cell receptor beta chains from the same sample are listed, as sequenced in a study of T-cell memory formation after mild COVID-19. TCRdb re-called the 5' RACE reads with MiXCR, one entry per CDR3 protein. This table has some 210,000 distinct CDR3 sequences, under 30% appearing once. The sample was PBMCs or a T cell subset sorted from them (not recorded which). The receptors come from an adult woman who had mild COVID-19 (a few samples of this study predate the infection). Cell type and time point are not known.

The chain combines TRBV24-1 with TRBJ2-1, with 8 bases lining up with TRBD1. Germline V gene data show CDR1 as KGHDR and CDR2 as SFDVKD. J lost 11 bases, V lost 3 bases, and 14 bases had no gene match. The CDR3 has 16 residues. CDR3 nucleotide sequence: TGTGCCACCAGTGATCCCGGCGCAGGGGGCGCAATGAAGCAGTTCTTC. Amino acid sequence: CATSDPGAGGAMKQFF.

CDR3 region: CASKGTGAGETQYF. The CDR3 nucleotides are TGTGCCAGCAAGGGGACTGGGGCCGGGGAGACCCAGTACTTC. This rearrangement joins TRBV13 to TRBJ2-5, with D perhaps matching TRBD2 (6 bases). Looked up from germline, CDR1 is PRHDT and CDR2 is FYEKMQ (reference sequence). The CDR3 has 14 residues. Deletions cut 7 bases from V and 5 bases from J, with 17 bases between.

This clonotype was detected a few times. The V gene is TRBV7-3, the J gene TRBJ1-1; D unresolved. Germline CDR1 is SGHTA and CDR2 is FQGTGA. This CDR3 region has 15 residues. V dropped 3 bases and J dropped 2 bases, with 13 bases sitting between them. The CDR3 DNA is TGTGCCAGCAGCTTTACCTCGGGAGGAAACACTGAAGCTTTCTTT. Residues: CASSFTSGGNTEAFF.

The chain recombines TRBV11-2 with TRBJ2-2; a weak D match, TRBD2 (5 bases). The CDR3 is 13 amino acids. Trimming pared 8 bases from V and 0 bases from J, leaving 7 bases between. Germline CDR1 is SGHAT and CDR2 is FQNNGV. This CDR3 is CASREANTGELFF. The CDR3 DNA is TGTGCCAGCCGGGAAGCGAACACCGGGGAGCTGTTTTTT.

The V gene is TRBV9, the J gene TRBJ2-5; 10 bases map to TRBD1. The CDR3 covers 16 residues. The ends lost 0 bases at V and 1 base at J; junction bases unmatched: 3. Germline V gives CDR1 SGDLS, CDR2 YYNGEE. DNA of the CDR3: TGTGCCAGCAGCGTAGGGGACAGGGGAACCCAAGAGACCCAGTACTTC. It codes for CASSVGDRGTQETQYF.

Only a few counts were recorded for this clonotype. This chain uses TRBV11-2 with TRBJ2-5, with TRBD1 matching 7 bases. The ends lost 6 bases at V and 5 bases at J; junction bases unmatched: 9. Germline V CDR1 and CDR2: SGHAT, FQNNGV. This CDR3 is 14 amino acids long. DNA for the CDR3: TGTGCCAGCAGTGGACAGGCCCTTGGGGAGACCCAGTACTTC. This translates into CASSGQALGETQYF.

This chain joins TRBV29-1 and TRBJ1-1; TRBD1 agrees at 10 bases. Germline lookup yields CDR1 SQVTM and CDR2 ANQGSEA. This CDR3 spans 14 amino acids. V dropped 7 bases and J dropped 3; count of bases not matched to a gene: 8. CDR3 amino acids: CSAARQGADTEAFF. CDR3 sequence (DNA): TGCAGCGCTGCGAGACAGGGGGCGGACACTGAAGCTTTCTTT.

This clonotype was counted a few times. The rearrangement links TRBV7-8 to TRBJ2-2; no clear D. This CDR3 comprises 15 residues. Germline V gene sequence: CDR1 SGHVS, CDR2 FQNEAQ. V shed 4 bases and J shed 8 bases, with 17 bases lying between them. For the CDR3, the DNA is TGTGCCAGCAGCTCACCTGGGTCGCTTAGGGGGGAGCTGTTTTTT. Translating it yields CASSSPGSLRGELFF.

The V call is TRBV6-5, the J call TRBJ2-1; the match to TRBD2 covers 8 bases. The CDR3 contains 14 residues. The V gene end was trimmed by 4 bases and the J gene end by 6 bases; junction bases not matched to a gene: 5. Germline assignment: CDR1 MNHEY and CDR2 SVGAGI. The CDR3 region is CASSWGSGTNEQFF. DNA for the CDR3: TGTGCCAGCAGTTGGGGTAGCGGGACCAATGAGCAGTTCTTC.

The chain uses TRBV29-1 and TRBJ2-7; no definite D call. Looked up from germline, CDR1 is SQVTM and CDR2 is ANQGSEA. The V end was cut by 3 bases, the J end by 6 bases, with 12 bases between. CDR3 length equals 12 residues. In DNA form, the CDR3 reads TGCAGCGTTGAGGTGGCGGTGCTCGAGCAGTACTTC. This encodes CSVEVAVLEQYF.